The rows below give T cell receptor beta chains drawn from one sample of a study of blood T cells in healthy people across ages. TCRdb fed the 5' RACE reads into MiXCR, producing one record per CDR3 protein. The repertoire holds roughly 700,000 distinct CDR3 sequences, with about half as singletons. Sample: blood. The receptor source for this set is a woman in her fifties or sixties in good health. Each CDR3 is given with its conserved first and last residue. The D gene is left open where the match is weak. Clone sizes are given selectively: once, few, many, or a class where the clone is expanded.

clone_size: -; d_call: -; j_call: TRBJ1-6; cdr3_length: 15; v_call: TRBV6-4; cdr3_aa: CASSERSSYNSPLHF; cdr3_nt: TGTGCCAGCAGTGAGCGGAGCTCCTATAATTCACCCCTCCACTTT
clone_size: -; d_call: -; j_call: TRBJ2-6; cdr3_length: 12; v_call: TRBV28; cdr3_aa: CASTSRANVLTF; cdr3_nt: TGTGCCAGCACCAGCAGGGCCAACGTCCTGACTTTC
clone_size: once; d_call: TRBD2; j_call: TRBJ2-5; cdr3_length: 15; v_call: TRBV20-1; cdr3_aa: CSARDAAGGASEQYF; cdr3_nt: TGCAGTGCTAGAGATGCGGCGGGAGGAGCTAGTGAGCAGTACTTC
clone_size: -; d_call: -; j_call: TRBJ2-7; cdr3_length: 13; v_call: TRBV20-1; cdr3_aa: CSARDRTTYEQYF; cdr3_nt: TGCAGTGCTAGAGATAGAACAACCTACGAGCAGTACTTC
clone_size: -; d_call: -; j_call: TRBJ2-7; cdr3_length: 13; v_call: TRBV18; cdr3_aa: CASSRTATYEQYF; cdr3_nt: TGTGCCAGCAGCCGGACAGCTACCTACGAGCAGTACTTC
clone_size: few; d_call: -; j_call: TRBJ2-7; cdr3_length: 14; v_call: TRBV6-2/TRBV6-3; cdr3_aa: CASSYATLPYEQYF; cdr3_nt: TGTGCCAGCAGTTACGCCACACTCCCTTACGAGCAGTACTTC
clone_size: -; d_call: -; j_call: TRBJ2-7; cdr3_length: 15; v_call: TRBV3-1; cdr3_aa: CASSPPAVGAGEQYF; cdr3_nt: TGTGCCAGCAGCCCCCCCGCAGTGGGAGCAGGCGAGCAGTACTTC
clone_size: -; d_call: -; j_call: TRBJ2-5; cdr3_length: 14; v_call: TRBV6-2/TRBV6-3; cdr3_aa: CASSYDTVLETQYF; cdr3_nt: TGTGCCAGCAGTTACGATACAGTTCTGGAGACCCAGTACTTC
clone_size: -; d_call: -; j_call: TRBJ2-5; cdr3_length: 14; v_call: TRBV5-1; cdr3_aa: CASSLVQSSKTQYF; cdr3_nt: TGCGCCAGCAGCTTGGTACAGTCTTCGAAGACCCAGTACTTC
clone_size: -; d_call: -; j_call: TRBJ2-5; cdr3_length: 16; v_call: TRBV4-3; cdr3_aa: CASSLGTTSPQETQYF; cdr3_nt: TGCGCCAGCAGCTTGGGTACTACGTCCCCACAAGAGACCCAGTACTTC
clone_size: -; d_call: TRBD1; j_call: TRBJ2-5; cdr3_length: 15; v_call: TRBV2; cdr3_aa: CARTDPTGGQETQYF; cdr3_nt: TGTGCCCGAACTGACCCAACAGGGGGCCAAGAGACCCAGTACTTC
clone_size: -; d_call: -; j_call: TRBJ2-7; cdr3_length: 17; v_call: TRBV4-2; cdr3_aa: CASSQEWAGQGSYEQYF; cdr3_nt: TGTGCCAGCAGCCAAGAATGGGCGGGTCAGGGCTCCTACGAGCAGTACTTC
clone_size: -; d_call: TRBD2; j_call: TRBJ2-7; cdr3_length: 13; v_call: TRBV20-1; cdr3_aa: CSTLAGVTHEQYF; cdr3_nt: TGCAGTACCCTAGCGGGAGTAACCCACGAGCAGTACTTC
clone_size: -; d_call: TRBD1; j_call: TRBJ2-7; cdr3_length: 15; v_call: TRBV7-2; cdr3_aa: CASSWTGGNSYEQYF; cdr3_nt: TGTGCCAGCAGCTGGACAGGGGGAAACTCCTACGAGCAGTACTTC
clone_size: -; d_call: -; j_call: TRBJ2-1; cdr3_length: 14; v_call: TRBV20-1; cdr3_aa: CSARDSERDNEQFF; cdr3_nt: TGCAGTGCTAGAGATTCGGAGCGGGACAATGAGCAGTTCTTC
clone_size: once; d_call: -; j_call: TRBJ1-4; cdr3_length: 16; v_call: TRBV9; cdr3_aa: CASSVGGGMGNEKLFF; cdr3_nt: TGTGCCAGCAGCGTTGGGGGAGGAATGGGGAATGAAAAACTGTTTTTT
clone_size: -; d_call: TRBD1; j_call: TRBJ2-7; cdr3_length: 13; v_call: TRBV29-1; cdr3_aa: CSVRRTGSHEQYF; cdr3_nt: TGCAGCGTGCGCCGGACAGGGTCCCACGAGCAGTACTTC
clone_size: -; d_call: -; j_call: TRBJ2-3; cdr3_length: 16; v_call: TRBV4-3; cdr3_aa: CASSQVIGGRTDTQYF; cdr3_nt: TGCGCCAGCAGCCAAGTAATCGGGGGCCGCACAGATACGCAGTATTTT
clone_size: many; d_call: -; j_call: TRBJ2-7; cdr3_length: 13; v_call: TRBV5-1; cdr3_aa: CASSLIDSYEQYF; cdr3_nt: TGCGCCAGCAGCTTAATCGACAGCTACGAGCAGTACTTC
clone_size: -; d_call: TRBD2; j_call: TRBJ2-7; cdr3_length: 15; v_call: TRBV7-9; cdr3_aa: CASSLGSGGVDEQYF; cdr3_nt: TGTGCCAGCAGCTTAGGGTCGGGGGGAGTTGACGAGCAGTACTTC
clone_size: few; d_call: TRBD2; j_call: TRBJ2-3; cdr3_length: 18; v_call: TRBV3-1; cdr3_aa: CASSPRGSSGPFTDTQYF; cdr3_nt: TGTGCCAGCAGCCCCCGGGGGAGTAGCGGGCCGTTCACAGATACGCAGTATTTT
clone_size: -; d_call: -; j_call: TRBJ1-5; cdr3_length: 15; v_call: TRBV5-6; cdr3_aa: CASSLRALINQPQHF; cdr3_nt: TGTGCCAGCAGCCTCCGGGCCCTAATTAATCAGCCCCAGCATTTT
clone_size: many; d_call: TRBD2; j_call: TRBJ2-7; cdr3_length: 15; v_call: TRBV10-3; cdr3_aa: CAISGTSGGAGEQYF; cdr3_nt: TGTGCCATCAGTGGCACTAGCGGGGGTGCGGGCGAGCAGTACTTC
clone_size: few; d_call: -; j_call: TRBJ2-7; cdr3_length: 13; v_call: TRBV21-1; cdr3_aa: CASSNQARIEQYF; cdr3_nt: TGTGCCAGCAGCAATCAGGCCCGGATCGAGCAGTACTTC
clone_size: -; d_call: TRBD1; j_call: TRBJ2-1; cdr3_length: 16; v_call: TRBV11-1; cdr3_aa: CASSSDRGRSYNEQFF; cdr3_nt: TGTGCCAGCAGCTCGGACAGGGGCCGCTCTTACAATGAGCAGTTCTTC
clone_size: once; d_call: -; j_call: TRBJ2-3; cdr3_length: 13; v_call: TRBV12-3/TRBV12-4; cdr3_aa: CASSIAQADTQYF; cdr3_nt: TGTGCCAGCAGTATCGCTCAAGCAGATACGCAGTATTTT
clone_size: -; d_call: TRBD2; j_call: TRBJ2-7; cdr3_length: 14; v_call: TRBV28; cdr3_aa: CASLEREVGYEQYF; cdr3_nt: TGTGCCAGCCTTGAACGGGAGGTAGGGTACGAGCAGTACTTC
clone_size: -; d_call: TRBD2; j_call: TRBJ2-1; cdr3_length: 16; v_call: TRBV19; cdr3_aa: CASRGTSGSVTNEQFF; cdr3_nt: TGTGCCAGTAGGGGGACTAGCGGGTCGGTTACCAATGAGCAGTTCTTC
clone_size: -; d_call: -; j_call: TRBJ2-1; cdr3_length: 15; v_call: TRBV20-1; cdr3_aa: CSASIAGTSRSEQFF; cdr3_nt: TGCAGTGCTAGTATTGCGGGTACTTCCCGAAGTGAGCAGTTCTTC
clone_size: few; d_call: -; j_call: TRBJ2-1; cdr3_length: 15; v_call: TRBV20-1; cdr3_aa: CSADRFRPFYNEQFF; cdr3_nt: TGCAGTGCGGATCGATTTCGTCCCTTCTACAATGAGCAGTTCTTC
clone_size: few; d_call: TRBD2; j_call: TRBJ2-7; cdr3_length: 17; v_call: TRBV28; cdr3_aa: CASSLTSGRARSYEQYF; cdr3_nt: TGTGCCAGCAGTTTGACTAGCGGGAGGGCCCGGTCCTACGAGCAGTACTTC
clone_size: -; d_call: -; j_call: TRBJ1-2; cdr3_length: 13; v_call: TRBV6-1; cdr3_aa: CASSQDRSDGYTF; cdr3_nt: TGTGCCAGCAGTCAAGACAGGAGCGACGGCTACACCTTC
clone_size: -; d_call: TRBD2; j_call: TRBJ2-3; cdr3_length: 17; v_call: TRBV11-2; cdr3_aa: CASSFGRGLATTDTQYF; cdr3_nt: TGTGCCAGCAGCTTCGGTCGTGGACTAGCGACCACAGATACGCAGTATTTT
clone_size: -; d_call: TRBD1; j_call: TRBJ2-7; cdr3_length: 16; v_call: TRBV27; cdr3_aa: CASPYRRDRGANEQYF; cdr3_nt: TGTGCCAGCCCCTACCGCCGGGACAGGGGAGCGAACGAGCAGTACTTC
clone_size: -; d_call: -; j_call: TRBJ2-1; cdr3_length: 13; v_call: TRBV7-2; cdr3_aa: CASSLVSLNEQFF; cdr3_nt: TGTGCCAGCAGCTTAGTCTCGCTCAATGAGCAGTTCTTC
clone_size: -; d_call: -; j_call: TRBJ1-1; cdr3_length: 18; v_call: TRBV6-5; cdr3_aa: CASSSRILSGKRNTEAFF; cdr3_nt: TGTGCCAGCAGTTCTCGAATCCTCAGTGGGAAGAGGAACACTGAAGCTTTCTTT
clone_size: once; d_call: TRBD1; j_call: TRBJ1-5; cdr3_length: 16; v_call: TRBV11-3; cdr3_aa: CASSLVPGTDNQPQHF; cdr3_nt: TGTGCCAGCAGCCTAGTCCCGGGGACAGATAATCAGCCCCAGCATTTT
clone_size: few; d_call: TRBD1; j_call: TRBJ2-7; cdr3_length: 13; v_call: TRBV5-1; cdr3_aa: CASSLTGSHEQYF; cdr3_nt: TGCGCCAGCAGCCTGACAGGGTCGCACGAGCAGTACTTC
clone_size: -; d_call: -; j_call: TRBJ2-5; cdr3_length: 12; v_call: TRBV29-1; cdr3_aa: CSVEGQMETQYF; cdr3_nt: TGCAGCGTTGAAGGTCAGATGGAGACCCAGTACTTC
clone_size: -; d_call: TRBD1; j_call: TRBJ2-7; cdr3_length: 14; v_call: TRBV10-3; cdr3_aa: CAIGRDRASYEQYF; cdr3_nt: TGTGCCATTGGTCGGGACAGGGCCTCCTACGAGCAGTACTTC
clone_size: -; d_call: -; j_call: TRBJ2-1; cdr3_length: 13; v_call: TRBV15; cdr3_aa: CATSRDPRNEQFF; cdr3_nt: TGTGCCACCAGCAGAGATCCTCGCAATGAGCAGTTCTTC
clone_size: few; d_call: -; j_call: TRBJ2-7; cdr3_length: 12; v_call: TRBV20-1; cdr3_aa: CSGTPLLWEQYF; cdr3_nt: TGCAGTGGGACGCCCCTCCTCTGGGAGCAGTACTTC
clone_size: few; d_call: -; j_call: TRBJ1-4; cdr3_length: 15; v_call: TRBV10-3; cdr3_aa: CAISEVQATNEKLFF; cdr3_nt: TGTGCCATCAGTGAAGTACAGGCAACTAATGAAAAACTGTTTTTT
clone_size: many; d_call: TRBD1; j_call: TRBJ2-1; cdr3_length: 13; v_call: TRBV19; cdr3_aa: CAIAMTGWNEQFF; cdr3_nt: TGTGCCATAGCGATGACAGGGTGGAATGAGCAGTTCTTC
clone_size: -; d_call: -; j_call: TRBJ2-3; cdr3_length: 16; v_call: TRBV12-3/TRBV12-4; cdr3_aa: CASSPGVARITDTQYF; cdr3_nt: TGTGCCAGCAGCCCGGGGGTAGCCCGTATCACAGATACGCAGTATTTT
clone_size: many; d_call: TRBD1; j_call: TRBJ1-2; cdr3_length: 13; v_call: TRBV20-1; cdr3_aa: CSAKTGGWGGYTF; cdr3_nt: TGCAGTGCTAAAACAGGGGGGTGGGGTGGCTACACCTTC
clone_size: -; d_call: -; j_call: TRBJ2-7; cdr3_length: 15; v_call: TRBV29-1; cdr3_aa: CSVETDHTSYNEQYF; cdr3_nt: TGCAGCGTTGAGACAGACCATACCTCCTACAATGAGCAGTACTTC
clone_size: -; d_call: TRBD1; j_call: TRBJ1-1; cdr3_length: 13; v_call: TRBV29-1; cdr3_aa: CSVEGQLFTEAFF; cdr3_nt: TGCAGCGTTGAGGGACAGTTGTTCACTGAAGCTTTCTTT
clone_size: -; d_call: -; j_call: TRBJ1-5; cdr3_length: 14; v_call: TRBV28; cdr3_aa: CASSLGRGRQPQHF; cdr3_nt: TGTGCCAGCAGTTTGGGCAGGGGAAGGCAGCCCCAGCATTTT
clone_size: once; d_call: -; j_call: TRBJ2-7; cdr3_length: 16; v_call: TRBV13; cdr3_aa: CASSLRGIRASYEQYF; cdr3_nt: TGTGCCAGCAGCTTACGGGGGATAAGGGCATCCTACGAGCAGTACTTC
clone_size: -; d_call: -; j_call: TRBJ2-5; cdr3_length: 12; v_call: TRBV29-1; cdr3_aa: CSGEEGSEIQYF; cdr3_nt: TGCAGCGGTGAAGAGGGATCGGAGATCCAGTACTTC
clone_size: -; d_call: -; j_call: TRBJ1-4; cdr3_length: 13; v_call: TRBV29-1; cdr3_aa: CSVEGGGGEKLFF; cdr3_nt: TGCAGCGTTGAGGGGGGGGGAGGCGAAAAACTGTTTTTT
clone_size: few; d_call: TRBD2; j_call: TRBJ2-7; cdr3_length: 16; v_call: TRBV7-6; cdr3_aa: CASSLALGTSMGEQYF; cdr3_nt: TGTGCCAGCAGCTTAGCACTTGGGACTAGCATGGGCGAGCAGTACTTC
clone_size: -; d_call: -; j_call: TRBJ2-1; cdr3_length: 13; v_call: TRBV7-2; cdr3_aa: CASSLEAGRGQFF; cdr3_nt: TGTGCCAGCAGCTTAGAGGCCGGAAGGGGGCAGTTCTTC